A selection of T cell receptor beta chains follows, all from one sample in a study of immune cell composition in non-small cell lung cancer. Clones were sequenced by immunoSEQ multiplex PCR, and TCRdb holds only the in-frame ones, with some missing. The sample has approximately 4,000 clones; over 65% are singletons. The source material was lung tumor tissue. The source of these receptors is a human donor with non-small cell lung cancer. CDR3s include the opening cysteine and the closing phenylalanine or tryptophan. A D gene is named only where the DNA matches it firmly. Expanded clones are given a class, and other clones once, few, many or no size at all.

abundance,d_gene,j_gene,len,v_gene,CDR3aa,CDR3nt
.,.,TRBJ1-6,15,TRBV30,CAWSTKGMGNSPLHF,TGTGCCTGGAGCACGAAGGGGATGGGTAATTCACCCCTCCACTTT
.,.,TRBJ2-2,14,TRBV28,CASSLVPFAGELFF,TGTGCCAGCAGTTTAGTACCTTTCGCCGGGGAGCTGTTTTTT
.,.,TRBJ2-1,13,TRBV7-2,CASSFGGLSYQFF,TGTGCCAGCAGCTTTGGTGGGCTAAGCTACCAGTTCTTC
.,TRBD1,TRBJ2-7,14,TRBV7-3,CASSLSGTEDEQYF,TGTGCCAGCAGCTTGAGTGGGACAGAGGACGAGCAGTACTTC
few,.,TRBJ1-5,13,TRBV28,CASSWYSNQPQHF,TGTGCCAGCAGTTGGTATAGCAATCAGCCCCAGCATTTT
.,.,TRBJ1-3,11,TRBV6-6,CASSYRDTIYF,TGTGCCAGCAGTTACCGAGACACCATATATTTT
once,.,TRBJ1-6,15,TRBV6-5,CASSPLTNYNSPLHF,TGTGCCAGCAGCCCTCTGACAAATTATAATTCACCCCTCCACTTT
.,TRBD1,TRBJ2-7,16,TRBV5-8,CASSLERDSSSYEQYF,TGTGCCAGCAGCTTGGAAAGGGACAGTAGCTCCTACGAGCAGTACTTC
.,.,TRBJ1-1,11,TRBV30,CAWRVYTEAFF,TGTGCCTGGAGGGTCTACACTGAAGCTTTCTTT
.,TRBD1,TRBJ1-2,15,TRBV5-6,CASSPTRGLDYGYTF,TGTGCCAGCAGCCCAACGAGGGGGCTCGACTATGGCTACACCTTC
.,.,TRBJ1-2,13,TRBV7-6,CASSARKTYGYTF,TGTGCCAGCAGCGCTCGAAAGACCTATGGCTACACCTTC
.,TRBD2,TRBJ2-3,15,TRBV11-2,CASSLILAGGDTQYF,TGTGCCAGCAGCTTAATACTAGCGGGGGGAGATACGCAGTATTTT
.,.,TRBJ2-7,14,TRBV28,CASSFTQGGYEQYF,TGTGCCAGCAGTTTCACTCAGGGAGGCTACGAGCAGTACTTC
.,.,TRBJ2-7,13,TRBV30,CAWSVGGTYEQYF,TGTGCCTGGAGTGTCGGGGGCACCTACGAGCAGTACTTC
.,.,TRBJ2-3,14,TRBV10-3,CAISEPGDTDTQYF,TGTGCCATCAGTGAGCCAGGGGACACAGATACGCAGTATTTT
.,TRBD2,TRBJ2-7,14,TRBV6-5,CATSGGGRIYEQYF,TGTGCCACCTCGGGAGGGGGGCGGATCTACGAGCAGTACTTC
.,TRBD1,TRBJ2-7,13,TRBV7-7,CASSSNRGGEQYF,TGTGCTAGCAGCTCTAACAGGGGTGGCGAGCAGTACTTC
.,.,TRBJ1-4,15,TRBV5-1,CASRPDGSGGEKLFF,TGCGCCAGCAGACCGGACGGGTCCGGGGGAGAAAAACTGTTTTTT
.,TRBD2,TRBJ2-5,15,TRBV18,CASSPSRGVQETQYF,TGTGCCAGCTCACCCTCCCGGGGGGTACAAGAGACCCAGTACTTC
.,.,TRBJ1-5,15,TRBV28,CASSLTGATNQPQHF,TGTGCCAGCAGTTTAACCGGGGCGACAAATCAGCCCCAGCATTTT
.,TRBD1,TRBJ2-2,15,TRBV7-3,CASSPGTGDTGELFF,TGTGCCAGCAGCCCGGGGACAGGGGACACCGGGGAGCTGTTTTTT
.,.,TRBJ2-1,13,TRBV7-2,CASSLVGDSEQFF,TGTGCCAGCAGCTTAGTTGGGGATAGTGAGCAGTTCTTC
once,.,TRBJ2-5,13,TRBV19,CASSIAQSETQYF,TGTGCCAGTAGTATAGCGCAGTCGGAGACCCAGTACTTC
.,.,TRBJ1-1,13,TRBV28,CASSLVQGFEAFF,TGTGCCAGCAGTTTAGTCCAGGGATTTGAAGCTTTCTTT
.,TRBD1,TRBJ2-1,18,TRBV7-7,CASSQNHYDRGLGHEQFF,TGTGCTAGCAGCCAGAATCATTACGACAGGGGGCTGGGGCATGAGCAGTTCTTC
.,.,TRBJ2-3,15,TRBV9,CASSVGTTSTDTQYF,TGTGCCAGCAGCGTAGGGACTACTAGCACAGATACGCAGTATTTT
.,.,TRBJ2-1,15,TRBV19,CASTPNRQGRDEQFF,TGTGCCAGTACCCCCAACCGACAGGGGAGGGATGAGCAGTTCTTC
few,.,TRBJ1-5,15,TRBV28,CASSFGDRQNQPQHF,TGTGCCAGCAGTTTTGGGGACCGACAAAATCAGCCCCAGCATTTT
.,.,TRBJ1-2,12,TRBV25-1,CASSEGGSGYTF,TGTGCCAGCAGTGAAGGGGGTTCCGGCTACACCTTC
.,.,TRBJ2-7,15,TRBV19,CASSTNPGDNYEQYF,TGTGCCAGTAGTACAAACCCAGGGGATAACTACGAGCAGTACTTC
once,.,TRBJ1-1,14,TRBV19,CASSIGQMNTEAFF,TGTGCCAGTAGTATAGGGCAAATGAACACTGAAGCTTTCTTT
few,.,TRBJ2-1,13,TRBV2,CARETWDDNEQFF,TGTGCCAGGGAGACTTGGGATGACAATGAGCAGTTCTTC
large,.,TRBJ1-1,12,TRBV19,CAILRDNTEAFF,TGTGCCATTCTCAGGGACAACACTGAAGCTTTCTTT
.,TRBD2,TRBJ2-3,15,TRBV19,CASSIGTSSTDTQYF,TGTGCCAGTAGTATAGGGACTAGCAGCACAGATACGCAGTATTTT
.,.,TRBJ2-7,14,TRBV9,CASSVAAGPTEQYF,TGTGCCAGCAGCGTAGCTGCAGGTCCTACCGAGCAGTACTTC
.,TRBD1,TRBJ1-5,14,TRBV28,CASSLDRGIQPQHF,TGTGCCAGCAGTTTGGACAGGGGAATACAGCCCCAGCATTTT
.,TRBD2,TRBJ2-3,18,TRBV18,CASSPFAGDPFSTDTQYF,TGTGCCAGCTCACCGTTTGCGGGGGACCCCTTTAGCACAGATACGCAGTATTTT
once,.,TRBJ1-6,14,TRBV30,CAWSKGTDNSPLHF,TGTGCCTGGAGTAAAGGGACGGATAATTCACCCCTCCACTTT
.,.,TRBJ1-6,17,TRBV11-2,CASSLDTQHSSESPLHF,TGTGCCAGCAGCTTAGACACGCAGCACTCTAGTGAATCACCCCTCCACTTT
.,TRBD1,TRBJ1-6,15,TRBV4-1,CASSQGRQGNSPLHF,TGCGCCAGCAGCCAAGGAAGACAGGGGAATTCACCCCTCCACTTT
.,.,TRBJ1-2,16,TRBV5-1,CASSPSLLDGASGYTF,TGCGCCAGCAGCCCGTCTCTTCTGGACGGGGCGTCTGGCTACACCTTC
.,TRBD1,TRBJ2-5,16,TRBV7-9,CASSPGTGGPQETQYF,TGTGCCAGCAGCCCCGGGACAGGGGGACCCCAAGAGACCCAGTACTTC
.,TRBD1,TRBJ1-5,15,TRBV27,CASSLMGQDDQPQHF,TGTGCCAGCAGTTTAATGGGACAGGACGATCAGCCCCAGCATTTT
once,.,TRBJ2-2,13,TRBV6-5,CASSALGSGELFF,TGTGCCAGCAGCGCCTTGGGGTCCGGGGAGCTGTTTTTT
.,TRBD1,TRBJ1-2,14,TRBV28,CASSGTGKGSGYTF,TGTGCCAGCAGTGGGACAGGGAAAGGGAGTGGCTACACCTTC
.,TRBD2,TRBJ2-4,20,TRBV4-2,CASSQGPPGLAGLAKNIQYF,TGTGCCAGCAGCCAAGGGCCCCCGGGCCTAGCGGGATTAGCCAAAAACATTCAGTACTTC
few,.,TRBJ1-2,12,TRBV19,CASSIGAGGYTF,TGTGCCAGTAGTATCGGCGCGGGGGGCTACACCTTC
.,TRBD1,TRBJ2-7,14,TRBV28,CASSLAGTGNEQYF,TGTGCCAGCAGTTTAGCCGGGACAGGGAACGAGCAGTACTTC
.,TRBD2,TRBJ2-3,15,TRBV7-9,CASSLIAGGADTQYF,TGTGCCAGCAGTTTAATTGCGGGAGGGGCAGATACGCAGTATTTT
.,.,TRBJ2-4,15,TRBV5-1,CASSLGGAAKNIQYF,TGCGCCAGCAGCTTGGGGGGCGCGGCCAAAAACATTCAGTACTTC
.,.,TRBJ1-5,12,TRBV19,CASPRSWQPQHF,TGTGCCAGCCCCCGGAGTTGGCAGCCCCAGCATTTT
.,TRBD1,TRBJ1-5,15,TRBV28,CASSTYRGGSQPQHF,TGTGCCAGCAGTACCTACAGGGGTGGGTCACAGCCCCAGCATTTT
.,.,TRBJ2-5,15,TRBV6-5,CASSYWGLAQETQYF,TGTGCCAGCAGTTATTGGGGGTTGGCGCAAGAGACCCAGTACTTC
.,.,TRBJ1-5,13,TRBV27,CASSFDINQPQHF,TGTGCCAGCAGTTTCGACATAAATCAGCCCCAGCATTTT
.,.,TRBJ2-6,13,TRBV5-6,CASTLSGANVLTF,TGTGCCAGCACCCTCTCTGGGGCCAACGTCCTGACTTTC
.,.,TRBJ2-2,14,TRBV4-3,CASSRTGAGGELFF,TGCGCCAGCAGCCGAACAGGAGCCGGCGGGGAGCTGTTTTTT
.,.,TRBJ2-1,15,TRBV11-2,CASSLARGRINEQFF,TGTGCCAGCAGCTTAGCTCGGGGCCGTATCAATGAGCAGTTCTTC
few,.,TRBJ2-3,16,TRBV27,CASSSTGGPRADTQYF,TGTGCCAGCAGTTCGACAGGAGGTCCGAGGGCAGATACGCAGTATTTT
large,TRBD1,TRBJ1-2,14,TRBV27,CASSLDRGYYGYTF,TGTGCCAGCAGTTTAGACAGGGGGTACTATGGCTACACCTTC
.,TRBD2,TRBJ2-3,17,TRBV12-5,CASGPGLAGRFTDTQYF,TGTGCTAGTGGTCCCGGCCTAGCGGGCCGATTCACAGATACGCAGTATTTT